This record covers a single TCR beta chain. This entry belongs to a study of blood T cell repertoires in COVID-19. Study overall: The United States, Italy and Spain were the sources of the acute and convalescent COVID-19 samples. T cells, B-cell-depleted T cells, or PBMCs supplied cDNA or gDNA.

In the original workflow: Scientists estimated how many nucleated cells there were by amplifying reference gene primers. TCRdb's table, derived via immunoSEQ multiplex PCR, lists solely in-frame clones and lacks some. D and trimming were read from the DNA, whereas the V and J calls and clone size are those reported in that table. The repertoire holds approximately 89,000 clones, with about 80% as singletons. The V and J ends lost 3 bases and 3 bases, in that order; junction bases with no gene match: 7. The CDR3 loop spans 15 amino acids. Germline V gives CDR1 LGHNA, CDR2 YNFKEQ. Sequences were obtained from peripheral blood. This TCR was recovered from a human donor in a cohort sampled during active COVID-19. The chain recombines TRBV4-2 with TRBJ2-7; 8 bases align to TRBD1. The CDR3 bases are TGTGCCAGCAGCCAGGGCCGGGACAGGAGCTACGAGCAGTACTTC. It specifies CASSQGRDRSYEQYF.